Listed below are T cell receptor beta chains from one sample, sequenced in a study of shared clonotypes between healthy human individuals. Clones were sequenced by immunoSEQ multiplex PCR, and TCRdb holds only the in-frame ones, with some missing. Seen here are 2.3 million or so clones, about 92% observed once, and the top ten hold 0.39%. The sequenced sample consisted of naive CD4+ T cells from PBMCs. All receptors derive from a young man in good health. Some clones in this sample may be carry-over from other donors' samples. Both conserved end residues are trimmed from each CDR3.

v_gene: TRBV4-2
CDR3aa: ASSQGANTGELF

v_gene: TRBV2
CDR3aa: ASRVQGTNTGELF

v_gene: TRBV11-1
CDR3aa: ASSLNRVTGNEQF

v_gene: TRBV10-3
CDR3aa: AISKDRESYEQY

v_gene: TRBV29-1
CDR3aa: SVATSGRNEQY

v_gene: TRBV29-1
CDR3aa: SVGGGYGYT

v_gene: TRBV27
CDR3aa: ASRTLRLFHGSGTDAYEQY

v_gene: TRBV6-1
CDR3aa: ASSVPLGYYGYT

v_gene: TRBV29-1
CDR3aa: SAQGGTQY

v_gene: TRBV19
CDR3aa: ASSEGHSYEQY